The 17 T cell receptor beta chains below all came from one sample that was sequenced in a study of T cells in women clearing cervical HPV infection. Assay: immunoSEQ multiplex PCR; the TCRdb copy retains only in-frame clones and omits some. The table lists 30,000 to 35,000 clones. The sequencing input was blood buffy coat. The origin of the receptors is a woman aged 18 to 69 with a cervical HPV16 infection that either progressed to CIN3+ or cleared (not recorded which).

Worth noting for this clone: The read is 3 residues too short to cover the CDR3 end, so that end is filled in from the germline J gene. The J gene is TRBJ2-7, the V gene TRBV4-2, with TRBD1 matching 9 bases. This CDR3 region has 17 residues. Germline-derived CDR1 and CDR2 are LGHNA and YNFKEQ. Trimming took 0 bases from V and 3 from J; bases not matched to a gene: 9. Partial CDR3 DNA: TGTGCCAGCAGCCAAGAGAGGTCCGGGACAGGGAGCTACGAG. This codes for CASSQERSGTGSYE. The full CDR3 is CASSQERSGTGSYEQYF.

In regard to this clone: The CDR3 extends 3 residues past the end of the read, so its final part is completed from the germline J gene. This chain connects TRBV29-1 to TRBJ2-7; 10 nucleotides align to TRBD2. CDR3 length: 15 residues. Germline lookup yields CDR1 SQVTM and CDR2 ANQGSEA. Losses at the gene ends were 2 bases for V and 4 bases for J; bases not matched to a gene: 8. This CDR3 reads CSVEKGASGSYEQYF. Partial CDR3 DNA: TGCAGCGTTGAAAAGGGGGCTAGCGGGAGTTACGAG.

In the case of this clone: The CDR3 end lies 3 residues beyond the end of the read and is filled in from the germline J gene. The V and J genes are TRBV5-1 and TRBJ1-3, with TRBD1 as a possible D gene (6 bases). The germline V and J ends were trimmed by 4 bases and 0 bases, with 14 bases remaining between them. This CDR3 contains 16 residues. Germline CDR1 reads SGHRS; CDR2 reads YFSETQ. CDR3 sequence reads: CASSTGGGISGNTIYF. The sequenced CDR3 bases are TGCGCCAGCAGCACCGGTGGGGGCATCTCTGGAAACACC. Together with reference TRBV5-1 and TRBJ1-3, the CDR3 gives the full variable domain: KAGVTQTPRYLIKTRGQQVTLSCSPISGHRSVSWYQQTPGQGLQFLFEYFSETQRNKGNFPGRFSGRQFSNSRSEMNVSTLELGDSALYLCASSTGGGISGNTIYFGEGSWLTVV.

Points on this clone: The read ends 3 residues early relative to the CDR3; the germline J gene fills the gap. The V and J genes are TRBV20-1 and TRBJ1-1; 7 nucleotides align to TRBD1. CDR1 DFQATT and CDR2 SNEGSKA come from the germline V gene (reference sequence). The CDR3 is made up of 14 amino acids. Unmatched junction bases numbered 3, after V lost 1 base and J lost 1 base. The CDR3 bases that were read are TGCAGTGCTAGAGGACAGGGCCAGAACACTGAA. Translation gives CSARGQGQNTE. The entire CDR3 protein is CSARGQGQNTEAFF.

On this clone: At one boundary the junction diverges from the germline segment, which might be a read error. The CDR3 sequence: CASSHTLAARTDTQYF. Incomplete CDR3 DNA: TGCGCCAGCAGCCATACACTAGCGGCCCGCACAGATACG. The chain carries TRBV4-2 and TRBJ2-3, with 8 bases identical to TRBD2. The CDR3 end falls 3 residues outside the read, so it is completed with the germline J gene. The CDR3 sequence is 16 residues long. CDR1 is LGHNA and CDR2 is YNFKEQ in the germline V gene.

On this clone itself: Sequence at one end of the junction differs from germline and may be a read error. The CDR3 goes on 3 residues after the read ends, and that part is filled in from the germline J gene. The V call is TRBV4-1, the J call TRBJ2-5; D gene ambiguous. This CDR3 has 12 amino acids. The V gene's germline CDR1 is MGHRA and CDR2 YSYEKL. CDR3 loop: CTSSLKGETQYF. The covered CDR3 bases are TGCACCAGCAGCCTCAAAGGGGAGACC.

Incomplete CDR3 DNA: TGTGCCATCAGTGGTACTAGCGCGAGCACCGGGGAG. Amino acids: CAISGTSASTGE. In full, the CDR3 reads CAISGTSASTGELFF. The chain is built from TRBV10-3 and TRBJ2-2; 7 bases line up with TRBD2. The CDR3 end lies 3 residues beyond the end of the read and is filled in from the germline J gene. The germline V gene has CDR1 ENHRY and CDR2 SYGVKD. The CDR3 runs to 15 residues. The J segment lost 4 bases and the V segment lost 4 bases, leaving 6 bases of the junction unmatched.

As concerns this clone: The read terminates 3 residues ahead of where the CDR3 ends, so the germline J gene completes it. The rearrangement joins TRBV6-2 or TRBV6-3 to TRBJ1-5, with TRBD1 matching 10 bases. Looked up from germline, CDR1 is MNHEY and CDR2 is SVGEGT. V lost 5 bases, J lost 7 bases, and 8 bases stayed unmatched. The CDR3 consists of 15 residues. Partial CDR3 DNA: TGTGCCAGCAGTCCGGGACAGGGGACAAGGCAGCCC. This translates into CASSPGQGTRQP. In full, the CDR3 is CASSPGQGTRQPQHF.

As for this clone: The read stops 3 residues short of the end of the CDR3; the missing end is completed from the germline J gene. The chain links TRBV5-1 to TRBJ2-1; tentative D call: TRBD1 (6 bases). CDR3 length: 12 amino acids. Trimming took off 4 bases at V and 8 bases at J, with 10 bases between the two ends. The germline CDR1 and CDR2 sequences are SGHRS and YFSETQ. The CDR3 protein is CASSRPGDEQFF. The CDR3 DNA, read in part, is TGCGCCAGCAGCCGACCAGGGGATGAG.

The CDR3 sequence is CASSGTGDEQYF. CDR3 bases read: TGTGCCAGCAGCGGGACAGGGGACGAG. The rearrangement links TRBV5-4 to TRBJ2-7; 10 bases are a match to TRBD1. Read data end 3 residues before the CDR3 end; the end is taken from the germline J gene. The junction had 0 bases not matched to a gene; V was cut back by 4 bases and J by 5 bases. Germline loops: CDR1 SGHNT, CDR2 YYREEE (reference sequence). CDR3 length: 12 residues.

As concerns this clone: From the germline J gene comes the end of the CDR3, since the read stops 3 residues before it. The rearrangement links TRBV6-2 or TRBV6-3 to TRBJ1-1, with TRBD1 matching 10 bases. Looked up from germline, CDR1 is MNHEY and CDR2 is SVGEGT. J was trimmed by 0 bases and V by 2 bases; bases with no gene match: 3. This CDR3 spans 16 amino acids. CDR3 region: CASSYRDRGVNTEAFF. The DNA read from the CDR3 is TGTGCCAGCAGTTACCGGGACAGGGGAGTGAACACTGAA.

CDR3 region: CSVERGANYGYTF. The sequenced part of the CDR3 DNA is TGCAGCGTTGAACGGGGGGCAAACTATGGC. The chain combines TRBV29-1 with TRBJ1-2; D possibly corresponds to TRBD1 (6 bases). From the germline J gene comes the end of the CDR3, since the read stops 3 residues before it. From germline, CDR1 is SQVTM and CDR2 ANQGSEA. Trimming removed 2 bases from V and 2 bases from J, with 9 bases in between. The CDR3 loop spans 13 amino acids.

Comment on this clone: The read halts 3 residues ahead of the CDR3 end, with the missing end drawn from the germline J gene. V gene TRBV20-1 combines with J gene TRBJ2-5; 7 positions match TRBD1. CDR3 size: 14 residues. Looked up from germline, CDR1 is DFQATT and CDR2 is SNEGSKA (reference sequence). Germline trimming cut 0 bases from V and 3 bases from J; bases unmatched to any gene: 4. The CDR3 bases that were read are TGCAGTGCTAGAGATCTCAGGGGGAAAGAGACC. Translation: CSARDLRGKET. The full CDR3 protein reads CSARDLRGKETQYF.

With respect to this clone: The read ends 3 residues early relative to the CDR3; the germline J gene fills the gap. The chain carries TRBV7-9 and TRBJ1-6, with D maybe TRBD1 (5 bases). From germline, CDR1 is SEHNR and CDR2 FQNEAQ (reference sequence). The CDR3 is 12 amino acids. Trimming removed 6 bases at V and 8 bases at J, with 8 bases between. The CDR3 DNA, read in part, is TGTGCCAGCAGGTCGGGGGATTCACCC. Translated: CASRSGDSP. The whole CDR3 protein is CASRSGDSPLHF.

Points on this clone: The observed sequence ends 3 residues before the CDR3 terminus, with the missing tail filled in from the germline J gene. The chain recombines TRBV7-9 with TRBJ2-3; 7 bases are a match to TRBD1. In germline, CDR1 is SEHNR, CDR2 FQNEAQ (reference sequence). With V trimmed by 5 bases and J by 0 bases, 2 bases remained unmatched. This CDR3 is built from 14 residues. The sequenced CDR3 bases are TGTGCCAGCAGCGTGGGACAGAGCACAGATACG. It translates to CASSVGQSTDT. The complete CDR3 protein is CASSVGQSTDTQYF. Combining the CDR3 with reference TRBV7-9 and TRBJ2-3 gives the whole variable domain DTGVSQNPRHKITKRGQNVTFRCDPISEHNRLYWYRQTLGQGPEFLTYFQNEAQLEKSRLLSDRFSAERPKGSFSTLEIQRTEQGDSAMYLCASSVGQSTDTQYFGPGTRLTVL.

A word on this clone: Read sequence stops 3 residues before the CDR3 end, and the germline J gene provides the missing end. The chain recombines TRBV7-3 with TRBJ2-7; 10 bases line up with TRBD1. In germline, CDR1 is SGHTA, CDR2 FQGTGA. The CDR3 loop spans 14 amino acids. V shed 6 bases, J shed 1 base, and the junction held 3 bases outside the gene matches. The part of the CDR3 DNA that was read is TGTGCCAGCAGTCGGGACAGGGGATCCTACGAG. This sequence encodes CASSRDRGSYE. The whole CDR3 protein is CASSRDRGSYEQYF.

As regards this clone: The sequenced fragment ends 3 residues before the CDR3 boundary, so the rest is inferred from the germline J gene. The rearrangement joins TRBV18 to TRBJ1-2, with TRBD1 matching 9 bases. Germline V gene lookup returns CDR1 KGHSH and CDR2 LQKENI. The trim removed 3 bases at V and 4 bases at J, leaving 6 bases unmatched. The CDR3 sequence is 15 residues long. Here the CDR3 reads CASSPGQGSIYGYTF. Partial CDR3 DNA: TGTGCCAGCTCACCGGGACAGGGTTCCATCTATGGC.